This T cell receptor beta chain was captured by sequencing in a study of shared clonotypes between healthy human individuals. Terminally differentiated effector memory CD45RA+ cells were excluded from the naive CD8 cells, which were CD45RO-negative and positively selected for CCR7. CDR1 is LGHNA, CDR2 YSLEER, per germline. The CDR3 is made up of 16 amino acids. V gave up 0 bases and J gave up 7 bases, with 16 bases separating them. Only in-frame clones appear in the TCRdb table, and some are missing; sequencing was by immunoSEQ multiplex PCR. The data contain approximately 2,200,000 clones, 85% to 95% of them singletons.

The TCR was taken from a man aged 18 to 30 in good health. Some clones in this sample may be carry-over from other donors' samples. Sequencing was performed on naive CD8+ T cells from PBMCs. The rearrangement uses TRBV4-3 and TRBJ2-1; D possibly uses TRBD1 or TRBD2 (6 bases each). The CDR3 coding sequence is TGCGCCAGCAGCCAAGATCAGGGGACCGCGGGGAATGAGCAGTTCTTC. It codes for CASSQDQGTAGNEQFF.